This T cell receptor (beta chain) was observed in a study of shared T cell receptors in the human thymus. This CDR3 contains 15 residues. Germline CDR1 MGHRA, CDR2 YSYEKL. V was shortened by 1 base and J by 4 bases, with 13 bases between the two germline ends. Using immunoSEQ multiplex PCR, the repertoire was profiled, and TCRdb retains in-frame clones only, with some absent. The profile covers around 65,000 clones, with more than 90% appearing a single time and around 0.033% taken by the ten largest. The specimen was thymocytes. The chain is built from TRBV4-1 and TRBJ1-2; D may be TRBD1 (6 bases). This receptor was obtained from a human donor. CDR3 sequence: CASSQGRAGAYGYTF. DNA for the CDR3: TGCGCCAGCAGCCAAGGTCGGGCAGGGGCCTATGGCTACACCTTC.